This T cell receptor (beta chain) was obtained from a study of shared clonotypes between healthy human individuals. Sequencing was performed with immunoSEQ multiplex PCR; in TCRdb, only in-frame clones are kept and a portion is missing. The sample lists over 2,000,000 clones; about 93% were seen once. The CDR3 totals 15 residues. Germline trimming cut 4 bases from V and 1 base from J; bases unmatched to any gene: 6. The V gene's germline CDR1 is MGHRA and CDR2 YSYEKL. Positively selected for CCR7, the CD45RO-negative cells used as naive CD8 cells excluded terminally differentiated effector memory CD45RA+ cells.

Material for sequencing was naive CD8+ T cells from PBMCs. The V call is TRBV4-1, the J call TRBJ2-5; the match to TRBD1 covers 7 bases. This TCR was sampled from a man between 18 and 35 years old in good health. Some clones in this sample may be carry-over from other donors' samples. CDR3 protein: CASSPFWDSQETQYF. The DNA of the CDR3 is TGCGCCAGCAGCCCCTTTTGGGACAGCCAAGAGACCCAGTACTTC.